The source of this T cell receptor beta chain is a study of regulatory T cells in long-lasting Graves disease. Time point: persistent/refractory GD, antithyroid drugs over 5 years with positive TRAb. Preparation of the TCR library used RNA extracted from PBMCs. This clonotype was seen repeatedly, ten times or more. Its specificity is not known. Study-wide results and caveats: Results may be inaccurate due to the small sample size. Those with persistent disease had in common more public clonotypes (2,741) than new patients (roughly 970).

Through Arm-PCR of CDR3 regions and iRepertoire HTBI primers, TCR beta libraries were built. One entry per CDR3 protein, called by TCRdb with MiXCR from the multiplex PCR reads. This sample has a few hundred thousand distinct CDR3 sequences, with 20% to 25% found just once. V lost 6 bases, J lost 5 bases, and 11 bases lay in between. CDR3 length: 12 residues. Germline CDR1 is MDHEN and CDR2 is SYDVKM. The TCR sequence derives from a female donor with Graves disease. The sample here was peripheral blood mononuclear cells (PBMCs), taken when the disease was refractory, from a patient treated with antithyroid drugs. This chain connects TRBV28 to TRBJ2-7; D is possibly TRBD1 (5 bases). CDR3 bases: TGTGCCAGCAGCCTCAGGGAAAACGAGCAGTACTTC. Its protein is CASSLRENEQYF.